Presented here are 10 T cell receptor beta chains from one specimen sequenced in a study of CXCR3-negative and CXCR3-positive naive CD8 T cells (dated by TCRdb to the late 2010s). Sequencing relied on a NextSeq 550. The Human TCR Profiling Kit (MiLaboratory) was used to make UMI-labeled 5' RACE TRB cDNA libraries. TCRdb reprocessed the reads and assigns one entry to each CDR3 protein sequence, leaving out DNA. The table for this sample records around 40,000 distinct CDR3 sequences. The top ten clones comprise 1.5% to 2% of the sample. The sequenced sample was naive CXCR3- CD8+ T cells from blood. The cell subset or site label here, explained by the study, means: CD45RO-CCR7+CD27+CD95- naive CD8+ T cells lacking CXCR3 (TNR3-). The source of these receptors is a human donor in good health. Some clones in this sample may be carry-over from other donors' samples.

This chain connects TRBV29-1 to TRBJ2-2; the D call of TRBD1 rests on TCRdb alone, since no DNA is present to check it. This CDR3 is 13 amino acids long. Germline V gene data show CDR1 as SQVTM and CDR2 as ANQGSEA. This CDR3 is CSVETGLTGELFF.

The chain is built from TRBV6-2 or TRBV6-3 and TRBJ2-7; TCRdb's D call, TRBD2, is unchecked because there is no DNA. This CDR3 has 11 amino acids. CDR1 is MNHEY and CDR2 is SVGEGT in the germline V gene. The CDR3 loop is CASRGLGEQYF.

Here the CDR3 reads CASSAYRTGGVEAFF. The chain uses TRBV28 and TRBJ1-1; there is no DNA to check the TCRdb D call of TRBD1. This CDR3 contains 15 residues. The germline CDR1 and CDR2 sequences are MDHEN and SYDVKM. Full variable domain (outside the CDR3, taken from reference TRBV28 and TRBJ1-1): DVKVTQSSRYLVKRTGEKVFLECVQDMDHENMFWYRQDPGLGLRLIYFSYDVKMKEKGDIPEGYSVSREKKERFSLILESASTNQTSMYLCASSAYRTGGVEAFFGQGTRLTVV.

This sequence joins TRBV20-1 and TRBJ1-1. The CDR3 has 13 residues. CDR1 DFQATT and CDR2 SNEGSKA come from the germline V gene (reference sequence). CDR3 sequence: CSAVAVVGTEAFF.

The gene calls are TRBV28 and TRBJ2-2; TCRdb names TRBD1, which stays unverified in the absence of DNA. CDR3 length: 16 amino acids. Germline V gene sequence: CDR1 MDHEN, CDR2 SYDVKM. The CDR3 is CASSQDGTTNTGELFF. Complete variable domain (other parts from reference TRBV28 and TRBJ2-2): DVKVTQSSRYLVKRTGEKVFLECVQDMDHENMFWYRQDPGLGLRLIYFSYDVKMKEKGDIPEGYSVSREKKERFSLILESASTNQTSMYLCASSQDGTTNTGELFFGEGSRLTVL.

The chain combines TRBV15 with TRBJ2-1; without DNA, the TCRdb call of TRBD1 cannot be checked. Germline-derived CDR1 and CDR2 are LNHNV and YYDKDF (reference sequence). The CDR3 loop spans 15 amino acids. The CDR3 spells CATSFGTGPHNEQFF. Full variable domain (missing parts from reference TRBV15 and TRBJ2-1): DAMVIQNPRYQVTQFGKPVTLSCSQTLNHNVMYWYQQKSSQAPKLLFHYYDKDFNNEADTPDNFQSRRPNTSFCFLDIRSPGLGDTAMYLCATSFGTGPHNEQFFGPGTRLTVL.

This clonotype is classed as medium-sized by frequency. CDR3 region: CASSQGQGGTGELFF. The V gene is TRBV4-1, the J gene TRBJ2-2; TCRdb's D call of TRBD1 is untestable without DNA. The CDR3 is made up of 15 amino acids. The germline CDR1 and CDR2 sequences are MGHRA and YSYEKL.

This chain uses TRBV7-8 with TRBJ2-3; without DNA, the TCRdb call of TRBD2 cannot be checked. Germline V gives CDR1 SGHVS, CDR2 FQNEAQ. The CDR3 is made up of 17 amino acids. The CDR3 protein is CASSLEEAGLSTDTQYF.

The chain recombines TRBV29-1 with TRBJ1-1; TCRdb's D call of TRBD1 is untestable without DNA. The CDR3 runs to 12 residues. Germline V lookup: CDR1 SQVTM, CDR2 ANQGSEA. CDR3 amino acids: CSVRDGVTEAFF.

The chain couples TRBV29-1 to TRBJ2-5; TCRdb lists TRBD1, though no DNA is available to test this call. The CDR3 is 13 amino acids. Germline CDR1 SQVTM, CDR2 ANQGSEA. The CDR3 sequence: CSVEEGAGETQYF.